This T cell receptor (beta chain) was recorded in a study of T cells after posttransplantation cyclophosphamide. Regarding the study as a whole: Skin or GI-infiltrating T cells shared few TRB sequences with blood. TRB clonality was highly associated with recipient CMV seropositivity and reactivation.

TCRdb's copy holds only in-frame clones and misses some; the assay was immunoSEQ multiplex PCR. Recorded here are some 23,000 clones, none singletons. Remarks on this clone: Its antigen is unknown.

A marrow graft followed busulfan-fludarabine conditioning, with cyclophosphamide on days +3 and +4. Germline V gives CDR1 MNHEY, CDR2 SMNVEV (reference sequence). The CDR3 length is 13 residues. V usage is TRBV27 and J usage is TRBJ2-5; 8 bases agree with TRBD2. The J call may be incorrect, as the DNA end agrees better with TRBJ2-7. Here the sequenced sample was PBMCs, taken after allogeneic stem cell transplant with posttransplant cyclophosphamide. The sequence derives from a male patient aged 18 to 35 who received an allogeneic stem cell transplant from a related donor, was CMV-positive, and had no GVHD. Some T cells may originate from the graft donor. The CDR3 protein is CASSKRESNEQYF. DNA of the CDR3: TGTGCCAGCAGCAAGCGGGAGAGTAACGAGCAGTACTTC.